This TCR beta chain is from a study of blood T cell repertoires in COVID-19. The overall study: Nucleic acid was either cDNA or gDNA, and it came from T cells, B-cell-depleted T cells, or PBMCs.

This clone was counted once. CDR3 size: 12 residues. CDR1 is KGHDR and CDR2 is SFDVKD in the germline V gene. The V gene lost 7 bases and the J gene lost 5 bases, with 7 bases spanning the gap. The assay was immunoSEQ multiplex PCR, and TCRdb's table has in-frame clones only and misses some. Here the sample spans fewer than 350,000 clones, around 88% being singletons. The sequenced sample consisted of peripheral blood. The TCR sequence derives from a woman aged 70-85 years with COVID-19, enrolled during active disease. The rearrangement links TRBV24-1 to TRBJ2-2; D unresolved. This chain's CDR3 is CATSLVTGELFF. CDR3 nucleotides: TGTGCCACCAGCCTTGTTACCGGGGAGCTGTTTTTT.